Ten or more counts support the clone carrying this T cell receptor beta chain. Amplified TCR beta CDR3 regions came from RNA transcripts. The TCR CDR3 first-round RT-PCR relied on the HTBI primer set. TCRdb called the multiplex PCR reads again in MiXCR, with one record for every CDR3 protein. The table includes 600,000 to 900,000 distinct CDR3 sequences, 16% detected once. This specimen comes from a study of T cells in Graves' hyperthyroidism and ophthalmopathy. CDR3 length: 16 amino acids. V shed 0 bases and J shed 3 bases, with 15 bases lying between them. Germline loops: CDR1 GTSNPN, CDR2 SVGIG (reference sequence).

Sequencing was done on a sample of blood. This clonotype was obtained from a man between 18 and 35 years old with Graves' hyperthyroidism. The V and J genes are TRBV30 and TRBJ2-1; either TRBD1 or TRBD2 may fit D (6 bases each). The CDR3 here is CAWSVPGRGLYNEQFF. The DNA for the CDR3 is TGTGCCTGGAGTGTACCAGGACGGGGGCTCTACAATGAGCAGTTCTTC. Complete variable domain (other parts from reference TRBV30 and TRBJ2-1): SQTIHQWPATLVQPVGSPLSLECTVEGTSNPNLYWYRQAAGRGLQLLFYSVGIGQISSEVPQNLSASRPQDRQFILSSKKLLLSDSGFYLCAWSVPGRGLYNEQFFGPGTRLTVL.